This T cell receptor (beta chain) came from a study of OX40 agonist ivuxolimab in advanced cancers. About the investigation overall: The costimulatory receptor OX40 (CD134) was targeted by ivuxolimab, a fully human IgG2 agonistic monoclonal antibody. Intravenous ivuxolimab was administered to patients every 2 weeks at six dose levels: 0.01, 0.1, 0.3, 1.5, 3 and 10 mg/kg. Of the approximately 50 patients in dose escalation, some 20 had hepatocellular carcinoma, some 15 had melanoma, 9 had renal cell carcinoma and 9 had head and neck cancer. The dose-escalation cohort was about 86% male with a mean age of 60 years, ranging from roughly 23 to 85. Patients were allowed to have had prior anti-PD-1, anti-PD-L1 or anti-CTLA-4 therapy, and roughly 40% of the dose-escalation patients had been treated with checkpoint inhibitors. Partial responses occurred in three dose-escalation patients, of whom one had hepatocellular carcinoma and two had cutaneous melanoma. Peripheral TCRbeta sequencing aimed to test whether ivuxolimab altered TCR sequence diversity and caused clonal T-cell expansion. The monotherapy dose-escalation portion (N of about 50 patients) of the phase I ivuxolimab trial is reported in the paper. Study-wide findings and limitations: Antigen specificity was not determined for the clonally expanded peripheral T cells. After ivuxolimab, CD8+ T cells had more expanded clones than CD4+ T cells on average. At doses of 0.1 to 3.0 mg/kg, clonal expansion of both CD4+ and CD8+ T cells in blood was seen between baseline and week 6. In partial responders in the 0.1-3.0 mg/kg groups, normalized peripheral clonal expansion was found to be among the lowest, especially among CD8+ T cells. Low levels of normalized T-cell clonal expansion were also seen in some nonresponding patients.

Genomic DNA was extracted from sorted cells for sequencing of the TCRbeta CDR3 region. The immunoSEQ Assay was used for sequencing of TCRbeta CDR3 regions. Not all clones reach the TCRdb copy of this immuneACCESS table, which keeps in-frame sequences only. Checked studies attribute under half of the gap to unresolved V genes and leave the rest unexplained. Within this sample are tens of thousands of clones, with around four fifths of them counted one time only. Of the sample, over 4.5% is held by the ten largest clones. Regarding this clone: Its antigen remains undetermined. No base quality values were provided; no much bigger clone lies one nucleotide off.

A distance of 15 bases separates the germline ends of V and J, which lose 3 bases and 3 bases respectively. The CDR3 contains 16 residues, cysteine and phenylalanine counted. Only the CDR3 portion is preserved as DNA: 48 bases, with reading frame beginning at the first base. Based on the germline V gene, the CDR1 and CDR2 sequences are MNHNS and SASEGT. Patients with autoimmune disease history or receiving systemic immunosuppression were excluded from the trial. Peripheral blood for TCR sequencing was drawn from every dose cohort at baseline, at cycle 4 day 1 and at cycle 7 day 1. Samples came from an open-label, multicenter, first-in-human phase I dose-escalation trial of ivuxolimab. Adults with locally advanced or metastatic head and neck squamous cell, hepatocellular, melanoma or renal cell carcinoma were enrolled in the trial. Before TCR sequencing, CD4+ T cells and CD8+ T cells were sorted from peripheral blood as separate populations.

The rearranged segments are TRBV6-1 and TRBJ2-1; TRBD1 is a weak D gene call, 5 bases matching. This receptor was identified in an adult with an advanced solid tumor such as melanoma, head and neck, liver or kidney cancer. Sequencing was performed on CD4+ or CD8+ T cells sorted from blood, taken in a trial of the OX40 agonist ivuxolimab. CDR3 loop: CASSDPSRVYYNEQFF. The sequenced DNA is TGTGCCAGCAGTGATCCGAGCAGGGTGTACTACAATGAGCAGTTCTTC.